Included here is one T cell receptor beta chain sequence, with context. Sample-barcoded 5' priming and a J-beta primer mix drove a second PCR of about 6 to 12 cycles. MiXCR, applied by TCRdb to the 5' RACE reads, yields one record per CDR3 protein. Of around 1,500,000 distinct CDR3 sequences detected, over 25% appear once; the ten largest clones hold about 7.7%. This sample is drawn from a study of blood T cells in healthy people across ages. The germline gives CDR1 WNHNN, CDR2 SYGVQD (reference sequence). The CDR3 has 16 residues. Trimming took 2 bases from V and 1 from J, leaving 12 bases between them.

V gene TRBV10-1 combines with J gene TRBJ2-4, with a possible D match to TRBD1 (5 bases). The sample taken for sequencing was blood. This receptor was obtained from a woman aged 25 to 45 in good health. DNA for the CDR3: TGCGCCAGCAGTGAGCACAGGCCGCCTGCCAAAAACATTCAGTACTTC. Translating it yields CASSEHRPPAKNIQYF.